This TCR beta chain was captured in a study of blood T cells in healthy people across ages. Findings and limits, study-wide: Unsorted PBMCs prevented conclusive naive versus antigen-experienced comparison. Not knowing donor CMV status may have confounded expanded clonotype changes.

Sample-barcoded 5' priming and a J-beta primer mix drove a second PCR of 7 to 11 cycles. TCRdb re-analysed the 5' RACE reads in MiXCR, keeping a single row per CDR3 protein. Found here are some 760,000 distinct CDR3 sequences, about 25% of them singletons; the top ten hold under 10%. Turning to this clonotype: What it binds is unknown.

CDR1 and CDR2 (germline): SGHTA, FQGNSA. The V and J ends lost 5 bases and 0 bases, in that order; junction bases with no gene match: 2. This CDR3 comprises 15 residues. The data were also submitted as part of a second study, on T cells of mothers and their children. That work contributes: Added by the second PCR's M1S primer were sample barcodes and 2-4 random nucleotides.

The sequence derives from a boy younger than 18 in good health. The sample comprised blood. The chain carries TRBV7-2 and TRBJ2-4; 9 bases match TRBD1. For the CDR3, the DNA is TGTGCCAGCAGCCGACAGGGGGGAGCCAAAAACATTCAGTACTTC. As protein: CASSRQGGAKNIQYF.